This TCR beta chain was sequenced during a study of T-cell reconstitution after alpha-beta-depleted transplantation in children. V trimming: 0 bases; J trimming: 3 bases; junction bases outside the gene matches: 6. Germline V gives CDR1 SGDLS, CDR2 YYNGEE. The length of the CDR3 is 15 residues. Unique molecular identifiers were built into the TCRbeta library. In TCRdb, the PCR reads were re-called with MiXCR into one record per CDR3 protein. The sample includes 490,000 or so distinct CDR3 sequences, about 12% seen only once; the top ten take less than 6.5%. The chain couples TRBV9 to TRBJ2-7; 7 bases are shared with TRBD1. The sequence came from a human donor who donated a stem cell graft to a child with combined immunodeficiency. This sample comprised PBMCs from the stem cell graft donor, obtained from the stem cell graft. The CDR3 DNA reads as TGTGCCAGCAGCGTAGGGTCAGGGGGTGGCTACGAGCAGTACTTC. Translated: CASSVGSGGGYEQYF.